The sequence of this TCR beta chain was determined in a study of T cells in Graves' hyperthyroidism and ophthalmopathy. Turning to the study itself: Sampling of peripheral blood happened at initial diagnosis, prior to any treatment.

The study defined stable Graves' hyperthyroidism as no ophthalmopathy progression within 18 months. Uncontrolled infection, other autoimmune disease, pregnancy or lactation excluded patients. Around 10 ml fresh peripheral blood yielded the PBMCs. From RNA transcripts, TCR beta CDR3 regions were amplified. A set of HTBI primers served as the primers for a first-round RT-PCR of the TCR CDR3. Each CDR3 protein gets one entry after TCRdb re-called the multiplex PCR reads with MiXCR. In the table there are 460,000 or so distinct CDR3 sequences, 14% of which are singletons. This CDR3 has 14 amino acids. Germline V gives CDR1 MNHNS, CDR2 SASEGT. V gave up 2 bases and J gave up 8 bases; unmatched junction bases: 6.

This TCR derives from a woman aged 18-30 years with Graves' hyperthyroidism. The chain combines TRBV6-1 with TRBJ1-2; TRBD1 agrees at 9 bases. Sequencing input: blood. The CDR3 nucleotides read TGTGCCAGCAGTGAATCACAGGGGGCGCGCGGCTACACCTTC. Translating it yields CASSESQGARGYTF.